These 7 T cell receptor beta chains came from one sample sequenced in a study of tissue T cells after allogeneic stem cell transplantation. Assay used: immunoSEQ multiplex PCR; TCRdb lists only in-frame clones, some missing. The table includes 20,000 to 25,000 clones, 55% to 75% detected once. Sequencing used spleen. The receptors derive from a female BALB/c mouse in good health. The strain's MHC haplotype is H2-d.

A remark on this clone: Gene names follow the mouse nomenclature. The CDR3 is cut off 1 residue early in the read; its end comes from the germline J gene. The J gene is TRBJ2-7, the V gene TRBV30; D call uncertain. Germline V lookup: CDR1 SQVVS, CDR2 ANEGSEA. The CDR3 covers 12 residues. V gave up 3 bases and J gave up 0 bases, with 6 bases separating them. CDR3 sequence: CSSSPGSYEQYF. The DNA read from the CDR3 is TGTAGTTCTAGCCCAGGCTCCTATGAACAGTAC. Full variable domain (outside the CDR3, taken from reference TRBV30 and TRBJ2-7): SVLLYQKPNRDICQSGTSLKIQCVADSQVVSMFWYQQFQEQSLMLMATANEGSEATYESGFTKDKFPISRPNLTFSTLTVNNARPGDSSIYFCSSSPGSYEQYFGPGTRLTVL.

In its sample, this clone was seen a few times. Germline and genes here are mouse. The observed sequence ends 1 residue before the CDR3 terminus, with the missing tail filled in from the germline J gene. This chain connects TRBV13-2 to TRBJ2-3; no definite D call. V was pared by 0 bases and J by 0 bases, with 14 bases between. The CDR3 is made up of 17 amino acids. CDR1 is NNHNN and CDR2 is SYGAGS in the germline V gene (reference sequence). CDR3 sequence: CASGDASGVTSAETLYF. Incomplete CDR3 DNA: TGTGCCAGCGGTGATGCATCCGGGGTCACTAGTGCAGAAACGCTGTAT.

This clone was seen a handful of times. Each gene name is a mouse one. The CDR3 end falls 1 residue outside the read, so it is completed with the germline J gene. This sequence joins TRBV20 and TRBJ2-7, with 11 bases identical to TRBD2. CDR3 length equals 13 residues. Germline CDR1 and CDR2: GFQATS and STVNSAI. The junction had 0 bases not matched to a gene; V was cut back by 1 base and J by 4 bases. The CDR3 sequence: CGARGTGGYEQYF. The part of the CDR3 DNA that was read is TGTGGTGCTAGGGGGACTGGGGGGTATGAACAGTAC. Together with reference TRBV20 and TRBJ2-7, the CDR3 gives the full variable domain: GALVYQYPRRTICKSGTSMRMECQAVGFQATSVAWYRQSPQKTFELIALSTVNSAIKYEQNFTQEKFPISHPNLSFSSMTVLNAYLEDRGLYLCGARGTGGYEQYFGPGTRLTVL.

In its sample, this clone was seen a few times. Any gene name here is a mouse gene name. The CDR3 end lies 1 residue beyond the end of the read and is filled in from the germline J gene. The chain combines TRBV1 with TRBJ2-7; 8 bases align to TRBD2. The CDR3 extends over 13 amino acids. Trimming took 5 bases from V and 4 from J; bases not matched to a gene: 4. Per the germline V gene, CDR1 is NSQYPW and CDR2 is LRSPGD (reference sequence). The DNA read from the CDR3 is TGCACCTGCAGTAAGACTGGGGTTTATGAACAGTAC. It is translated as CTCSKTGVYEQY. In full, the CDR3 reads CTCSKTGVYEQYF. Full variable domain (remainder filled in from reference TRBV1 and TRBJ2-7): VTLLEQNPRWRLVPRGQAVNLRCILKNSQYPWMSWYQQDLQKQLQWLFTLRSPGDKEVKSLPGADYLATRVTDTELRLQVANMSQGRTLYCTCSKTGVYEQYFGPGTRLTVL.

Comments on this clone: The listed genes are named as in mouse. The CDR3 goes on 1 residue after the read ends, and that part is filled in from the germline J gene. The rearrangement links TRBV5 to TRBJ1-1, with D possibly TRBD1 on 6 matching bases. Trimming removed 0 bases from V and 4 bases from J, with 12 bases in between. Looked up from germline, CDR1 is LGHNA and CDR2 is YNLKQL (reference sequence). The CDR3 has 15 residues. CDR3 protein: CASSQDWGAGTEVFF. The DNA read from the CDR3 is TGTGCCAGCAGCCAAGATTGGGGGGCGGGCACAGAAGTCTTC.

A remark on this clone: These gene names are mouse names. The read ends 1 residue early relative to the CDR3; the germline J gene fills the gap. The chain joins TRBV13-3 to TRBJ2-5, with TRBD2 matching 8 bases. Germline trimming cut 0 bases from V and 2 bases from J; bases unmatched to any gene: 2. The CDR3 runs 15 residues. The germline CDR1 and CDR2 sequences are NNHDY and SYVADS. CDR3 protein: CASSDAGGPQDTQYF. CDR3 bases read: TGTGCCAGCAGTGATGCTGGGGGGCCCCAAGACACCCAGTAC.

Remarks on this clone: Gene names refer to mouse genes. The sequenced part of the CDR3 DNA is TGTGCCAGCAGTGATGAGGTTTCCAACGAAAGATTATTT. This sequence encodes CASSDEVSNERLF. The CDR3 in full is CASSDEVSNERLFF. The chain uses TRBV13-1 and TRBJ1-4; D uncertain. Read data end 1 residue before the CDR3 end; the end is taken from the germline J gene. The V gene's germline CDR1 is NSHNY and CDR2 SYGAGN. V was clipped by 0 bases and J by 0 bases, with 3 bases between them. The CDR3 is 14 amino acids.